A selection of T cell receptor beta chains follows, all from one sample in a study of blood T cell repertoires in COVID-19. The repertoire was sequenced with immunoSEQ multiplex PCR; TCRdb's copy has only in-frame clones and lacks some. The table has 200,000 to 300,000 clones, 84% seen once. Sequencing used peripheral blood. Every receptor here comes from a man between 40 and 49 years old who had recovered from COVID-19. Both conserved end residues are part of each CDR3. A D gene is named only where the DNA matches it firmly. A clone size is listed for some rows: how often the clone was seen (once, few, many), or a class if it is expanded.

abundance	d_gene	v_gene	j_gene	CDR3aa	CDR3nt
-	TRBD1	TRBV7-2	TRBJ2-3	CASSLVGQGTDTQYF	TGTGCCAGCAGCTTAGTGGGACAGGGCACAGATACGCAGTATTTT
-	TRBD2	TRBV9	TRBJ2-5	CASSAGWTSGEETQYF	TGTGCCAGCAGCGCCGGGTGGACTAGCGGTGAAGAGACCCAGTACTTC
-	TRBD1	TRBV29-1	TRBJ1-1	CSVARGQDTEAFF	TGCAGCGTTGCTCGAGGACAGGACACTGAAGCTTTCTTT
-	-	TRBV24-1	TRBJ2-1	CATSDSGGRTKGLYNEQFF	TGTGCCACCAGTGATTCGGGCGGCAGGACAAAGGGCCTCTACAATGAGCAGTTCTTC
-	-	TRBV27	TRBJ2-5	CASSLSTQAWETQYF	TGTGCCAGCAGTTTATCGACACAGGCCTGGGAGACCCAGTACTTC
-	TRBD1	TRBV5-1	TRBJ2-1	CASSSQGAIGYEQFF	TGCGCCAGCAGCTCACAGGGGGCAATAGGCTATGAGCAGTTCTTC
few	-	TRBV19	TRBJ2-7	CASSIDGGRLYEQYF	TGTGCCAGTAGTATAGACGGCGGTCGGCTCTACGAGCAGTACTTC
-	-	TRBV6-5	TRBJ1-4	CASSRPGATNEKLFF	TGTGCCAGCAGTCGCCCGGGAGCAACTAATGAAAAACTGTTTTTT
-	-	TRBV12-3/TRBV12-4	TRBJ2-7	CASSLLGNEQYF	TGTGCCAGCAGTTTACTCGGTAACGAGCAGTACTTC
-	TRBD2	TRBV7-2	TRBJ2-5	CASSSWGTRGQETQYF	TGTGCCAGCAGCTCGTGGGGGACTAGAGGACAAGAGACCCAGTACTTC
-	-	TRBV2	TRBJ2-1	CASSVVGYNEQFF	TGTGCCAGCAGTGTGGTCGGTTACAATGAGCAGTTCTTC
-	TRBD1	TRBV6-4	TRBJ1-5	CASSDPTGGVGNQPQHF	TGTGCCAGCAGTGACCCTACAGGGGGCGTTGGCAATCAGCCCCAGCATTTT
once	-	TRBV9	TRBJ2-1	CASSRDSDEQFF	TGTGCCAGCAGCCGGGATTCCGATGAGCAGTTCTTC
-	TRBD1	TRBV6-2/TRBV6-3	TRBJ2-1	CASSSEDRGPKRFF	TGTGCCAGCAGTTCCGAAGACAGGGGGCCCAAAAGGTTCTTC
-	-	TRBV10-1	TRBJ1-1	CAKFRDNNTEAFF	TGCGCCAAGTTCCGGGACAATAACACTGAAGCTTTCTTT
-	-	TRBV19	TRBJ1-1	CASSTTRGTEAFF	TGTGCCAGTAGTACAACCAGGGGCACTGAAGCTTTCTTT
-	-	TRBV5-4	TRBJ2-4	CASSYDRAKNIQYF	TGTGCCAGCAGTTACGACAGAGCCAAAAACATTCAGTACTTC
-	-	TRBV7-2	TRBJ1-1	CASSPVAFF	TGTGCCAGCAGCCCTGTGGCTTTCTTT
-	TRBD1	TRBV27	TRBJ1-2	CASSVGTGAGYTF	TGTGCCAGCAGTGTCGGGACAGGGGCTGGCTACACCTTC
few	TRBD1	TRBV5-1	TRBJ1-2	CASSTDRGAYGYTF	TGCGCCAGCAGCACGGACAGGGGAGCCTATGGCTACACCTTC
-	TRBD2	TRBV28	TRBJ2-1	CASSSQSGGASNEQFF	TGTGCCAGCAGTTCCCAAAGCGGGGGGGCGTCCAATGAGCAGTTCTTC
-	TRBD1	TRBV5-4	TRBJ2-2	CASSLGQGTGELFF	TGTGCCAGCAGCCTGGGACAGGGCACCGGGGAGCTGTTTTTT
-	-	TRBV5-4	TRBJ2-5	CASSFSGTFVETQYF	TGTGCCAGCAGCTTCTCCGGGACATTTGTAGAGACCCAGTACTTC
-	-	TRBV29-1	TRBJ1-4	CSVVSRGATNEKLFF	TGCAGCGTTGTTTCCAGGGGCGCAACTAATGAAAAACTGTTTTTT
-	-	TRBV19	TRBJ1-4	CASRPRNKEKLFF	TGTGCCAGTAGACCAAGAAACAAAGAAAAACTGTTTTTT
once	-	TRBV18	TRBJ1-2	CASSPRGQNYGYTF	TGTGCCAGCTCACCGCGGGGCCAGAACTATGGCTACACCTTC
-	-	TRBV24-1	TRBJ1-3	CATSVHRDSGNTIYF	TGTGCCACCAGTGTGCACAGGGACTCTGGAAACACCATATATTTT
-	TRBD1	TRBV5-4	TRBJ1-1	CASSLGTGFEAFF	TGTGCCAGCAGCTTGGGGACAGGGTTTGAAGCTTTCTTT
-	-	TRBV11-2	TRBJ2-5	CASSLDTRLETQYF	TGTGCCAGCAGCTTAGATACCAGACTGGAGACCCAGTACTTC
-	TRBD1	TRBV4-1	TRBJ2-6	CASSQGQGLNSGANVLTF	TGCGCCAGCAGCCAAGGACAGGGGTTGAACTCTGGGGCCAACGTCCTGACTTTC
-	TRBD2	TRBV9	TRBJ2-7	CASSPSSRSGGGSYEQYF	TGTGCCAGCAGCCCCAGTAGCCGTTCGGGAGGGGGCTCCTACGAGCAGTACTTC
few	-	TRBV21-1	TRBJ2-2	CASSTTFSGTANTGELFF	TGTGCCAGCAGCACAACTTTTTCCGGGACAGCGAACACCGGGGAGCTGTTTTTT
-	-	TRBV19	TRBJ1-1	CASSQGPGRGTEAFF	TGTGCCAGTAGTCAAGGGCCCGGGAGGGGCACTGAAGCTTTCTTT
-	TRBD1	TRBV3-1/TRBV3-2	TRBJ1-2	CASSQRDREGGYTF	TGTGCCAGCAGCCAGCGGGACAGGGAGGGCGGCTACACCTTC
-	TRBD1	TRBV7-2	TRBJ2-5	CASSLTGQGETQYF	TGTGCCAGCAGCTTAACCGGACAGGGAGAGACCCAGTACTTC